The source of this TCR beta chain is a study of Ad26.COV2.S vaccination and SARS-CoV-2 variants (dated by TCRdb to 2020 to 2022). For context, the study as a whole: Donors in the vaccine arm were drawn from COV1001, a multicentre, randomized, double-blind, placebo-controlled phase I-IIa trial testing Ad26.COV2.S in healthy adults. Participants in the trial were split at random into five groups of five each, receiving low-dose or high-dose Ad26.COV2.S once or twice, or else placebo on both occasions. Dosing of Ad26.COV2.S was intramuscular, at either 5x10^10 or 1x10^11 viral particles, delivered as one shot or as two shots spaced 56 days apart. Investigators did not know the trial group allocation while performing experiments and assessing outcomes. The TCR-sequenced set comprised around 30 samples: some 19 Ad26.COV2.S vaccine recipients, 5 placebo recipients and 8 SARS-CoV-2 convalescent individuals. TCRbeta repertoire sequencing was used to assess the specificity and breadth of SARS-CoV-2-reactive T cell receptors after Ad26.COV2.S vaccination. Study-wide conclusions, independent of this receptor: Vaccine and placebo recipients had similar non-spike TCR breadth, a finding consistent with the vaccine containing only spike. Compared with placebo recipients, Ad26.COV2.S recipients showed higher spike-specific TCR breadth (P = 0.0014). The authors noted that total T cell responses may have been underestimated by the TCR breadth and depth analyses. Substantial breadth of spike-specific CD8+ and CD4+ T cell responses was reported after vaccination. Comparing responses between vaccine doses or regimens was not something the study was powered to do.

TCRbeta CDR3 regions were sequenced with the immunoSEQ Assay. After extraction, genomic DNA underwent amplification by bias-controlled multiplex PCR, followed by high-throughput sequencing. Per the original workflow: To quantify the absolute abundance of every unique TCRbeta CDR3 region, sequences were collapsed and filtered. T cell fraction was estimated by normalizing TCRbeta template counts to usable DNA, which was measured by amplifying reference genes present in all nucleated cells. Repertoire TCRs were annotated as SARS-CoV-2-specific by exact matching of V gene, CDR3 amino acid sequence and J gene to a known reactive TCR set. The reference SARS-CoV-2 TCR set was derived from MIRA and filtered for enrichment in COVID-19-positive ImmuneCODE repertoires, a step that removed public or cross-reactive TCRs. Using the MIRA antigens, annotated TCRs were further analysed by specific ORF or by position within an ORF. Depth was the summed frequency of annotated unique rearrangements, while breadth was defined as annotated unique rearrangements over total unique productive rearrangements. Group comparisons of TCR breadth used two-sided Wilcoxon rank-sum tests. TCRdb limited this immuneACCESS table to in-frame rearrangements with V and J called. A share of clones is missing; checked studies link under half to unresolved V genes, and the rest is unexplained. V and J calls and clone size are those listed in that table; D and trimming were worked out from the DNA. The sample has under 550,000 clones on record, around 90% of them singletons. The ten largest clones represent 12% of the sample.

On this clone: Its antigen is still unknown. No qualities accompany the bases; no much larger clone lies one base away.

Reading the label with the study, this specimen's treatment or condition is: about 20 received Ad26.COV2.S at low or high dose, single or two shots; about 5 received placebo; per-sample allocation not given. For vaccine and placebo recipients, the sequenced repertoires came from samples collected on day 63 after the first injection. Cohort 1b enrolled 20 to 30 adults aged 18-55 years at a single site in Boston, USA, between 29 July and 7 August 2020. Ad26.COV2.S consisted of a replication-incompetent adenovirus type 26 vector by which a prefusion-stabilized SARS-CoV-2 spike protein from the original Wuhan strain was expressed. CDR1 KGHSH and CDR2 LQKENI were looked up in the germline V gene. The CDR3 goes from the cysteine to the phenylalanine over 13 residues. Only CDR3 DNA remains: 39 bases, in frame from the first base. Trimmed from V: 4 bases; trimmed from J: 5 bases; junction bases lacking a gene match: 4.

This receptor chain uses TRBV18 and TRBJ2-5; TRBD2 agrees with 7 junctional bases. The receptor's source is a person aged 18-65 years who received the Ad26.COV2.S COVID-19 vaccine or a placebo. The sequencing used peripheral blood, collected in a trial of Ad26.COV2.S vaccine versus placebo. The DNA is TGTGCCAGCTCACGCGGGAGAATCGAGACCCAGTACTTC. Translated, this is CASSRGRIETQYF.